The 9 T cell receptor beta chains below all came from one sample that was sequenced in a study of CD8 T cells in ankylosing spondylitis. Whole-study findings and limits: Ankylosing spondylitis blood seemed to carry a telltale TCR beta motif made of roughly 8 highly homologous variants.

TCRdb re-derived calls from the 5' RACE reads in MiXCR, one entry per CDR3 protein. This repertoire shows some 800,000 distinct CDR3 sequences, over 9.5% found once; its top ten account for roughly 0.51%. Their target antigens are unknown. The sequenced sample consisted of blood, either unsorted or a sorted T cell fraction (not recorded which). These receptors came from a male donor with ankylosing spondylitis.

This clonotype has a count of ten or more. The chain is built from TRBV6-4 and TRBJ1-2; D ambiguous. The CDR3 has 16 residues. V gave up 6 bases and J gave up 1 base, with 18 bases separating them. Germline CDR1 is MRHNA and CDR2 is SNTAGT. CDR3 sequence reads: CASSAGPGKLNYGYTF. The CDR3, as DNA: TGTGCCAGCAGCGCGGGTCCCGGCAAGCTTAACTATGGCTACACCTTC.

The CDR3 DNA reads as TGTGCCAGCCGATCCAGTGTTGGCTACACCTTC. Translation gives CASRSSVGYTF. This chain connects TRBV28 to TRBJ1-2; no clear D gene. The CDR3 loop spans 11 amino acids. Germline loops: CDR1 MDHEN, CDR2 SYDVKM. Trimming left V 8 bases short and J 7 bases short, with 11 bases between.

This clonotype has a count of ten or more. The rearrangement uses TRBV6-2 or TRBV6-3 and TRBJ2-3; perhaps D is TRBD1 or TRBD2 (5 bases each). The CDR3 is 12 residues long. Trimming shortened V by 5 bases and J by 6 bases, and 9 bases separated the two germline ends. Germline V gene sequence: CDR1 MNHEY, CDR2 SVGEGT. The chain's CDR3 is CASSPREDTQYF. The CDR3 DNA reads TGTGCCAGCAGTCCCAGGGAGGATACGCAGTATTTT.

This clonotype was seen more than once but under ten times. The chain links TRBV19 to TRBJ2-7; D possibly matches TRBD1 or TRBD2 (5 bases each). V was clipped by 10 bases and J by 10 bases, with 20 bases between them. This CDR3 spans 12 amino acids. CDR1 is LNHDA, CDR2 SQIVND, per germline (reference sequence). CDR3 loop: CATSFPGTAQYF. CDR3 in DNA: TGTGCCACCTCCTTCCCCGGGACCGCACAGTACTTC.

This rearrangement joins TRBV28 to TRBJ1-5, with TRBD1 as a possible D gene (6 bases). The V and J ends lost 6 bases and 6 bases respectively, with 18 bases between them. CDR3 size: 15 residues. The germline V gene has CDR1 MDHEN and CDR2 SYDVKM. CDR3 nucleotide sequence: TGTGCCAGCAGCCGGGCCGGGACAACCGGTCAGCCCCAGCATTTT. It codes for CASSRAGTTGQPQHF.

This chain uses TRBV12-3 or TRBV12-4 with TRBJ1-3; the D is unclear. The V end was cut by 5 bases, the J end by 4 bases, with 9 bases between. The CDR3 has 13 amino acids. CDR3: CASSHQDGNTIYF. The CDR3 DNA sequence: TGTGCCAGCAGTCACCAAGACGGAAACACCATATATTTT.

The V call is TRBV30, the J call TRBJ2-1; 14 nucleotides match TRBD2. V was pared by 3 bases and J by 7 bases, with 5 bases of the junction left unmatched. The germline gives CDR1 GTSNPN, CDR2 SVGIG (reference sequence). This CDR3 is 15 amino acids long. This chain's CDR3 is CAWSQGLAGVNEQFF. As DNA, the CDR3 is TGTGCCTGGAGCCAGGGACTAGCGGGAGTGAATGAGCAGTTCTTC.

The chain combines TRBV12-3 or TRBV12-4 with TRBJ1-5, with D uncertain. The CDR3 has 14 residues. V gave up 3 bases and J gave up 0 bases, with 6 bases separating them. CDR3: CASSFSSSNQPQHF. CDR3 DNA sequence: TGTGCCAGCAGTTTTTCCTCTAGCAATCAGCCCCAGCATTTT.

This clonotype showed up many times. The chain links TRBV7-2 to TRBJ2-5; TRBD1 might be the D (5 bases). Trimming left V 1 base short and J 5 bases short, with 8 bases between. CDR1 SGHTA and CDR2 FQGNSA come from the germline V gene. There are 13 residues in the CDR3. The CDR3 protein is CASSLVRAETQYF. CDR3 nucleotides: TGTGCCAGCAGCTTAGTCAGGGCGGAGACCCAGTACTTC.